The T cell receptor beta chain described here comes from a study of spatial heterogeneity in lung cancer. Study outcomes and limitations: Ubiquitous expanded tumor TCRs were seen in blood more at resection than at follow-up.

Time point here: sample taken at primary tumor resection. The sequenced material consisted of unsorted whole RNA from tumor, nontumor lung or frozen PBMC. TCRdb analysed the 5' RACE reads with MiXCR anew, one entry per CDR3 protein. The sample comprises about 25,000 distinct CDR3 sequences, roughly 7% of which are singletons, and around an eighth rests with the top ten. In its sample, this clonotype was seen once. Its specificity is not known. This CDR3 is 14 amino acids long. Unmatched junction bases numbered 11, after V lost 8 bases and J lost 5 bases. Per germline, CDR1 SGHRS and CDR2 YFSETQ. This TCR came from a male donor with early-stage non-small cell lung cancer. The chain combines TRBV5-1 with TRBJ2-7, with 9 bases fitting TRBD1. Sequenced here: PBMCs, sampled at surgery. The CDR3 sequence: CASSTGGVRDEQYF. The CDR3, as DNA: TGCGCCAGTTCAACAGGGGGCGTAAGGGACGAGCAGTACTTC.